This T cell receptor (beta chain) was recorded in a study of T cells in localized non-small cell lung cancer (dated by TCRdb to about 2020). Regarding the research as a whole: The study analyzed T cell repertoires of 236 early-stage NSCLC patients, comparing tumors and uninvolved tumor-adjacent lungs. All 240 or so NSCLC patients in the cohort were treatment-naive and had localized lung tumors that were resected. The mean age of the NSCLC patients was under 70 years, with 130 or so men and 107 women.

The immunoSEQ Assay was used to sequence TCR beta CDR3 regions from DNA. In the paper's pipeline: T cell density was computed as TCR beta template counts normalized to usable DNA estimated by amplifying housekeeping genes. Richness was estimated with the preseqR package, extrapolating to 400,000 templates for PBMC samples and 120,000 templates for tissue samples. Clonality was taken to be one minus Pielou's evenness. Differential abundance testing on productive amino-acid clonotypes, with a minimum total count of 5 and an alpha of 0.1, was used to identify tissue-enriched TCRs. The Jaccard Index and the Morisita Overlap Index were used to quantify repertoire overlap between compartments. GLIPH grouped TCR beta CDR3s together with public tetramer-defined viral CDR3s, and a viral motif had to include at least three viral sequences and also show V-gene enrichment. Not all clones reach the TCRdb copy of this immuneACCESS table, which keeps in-frame sequences only. Checked studies attribute under half of the gap to unresolved V genes and leave the rest unexplained. From that table come the V and J calls and clone size; the DNA was used to work out D and trimming. This sample comprises under 10,000 clones, 90% of them detected only once. The ten most abundant clones make up 15% to 20% of the sample.

This clone has just one count. Its recognized antigen is unknown. No much larger clone is present one base from it, and per-base qualities are unavailable. At diagnosis, peripheral blood, uninvolved tumor-adjacent lung and tumor were collected and were preserved as a mix of fresh-frozen and FFPE material. Blood samples were analyzed as peripheral blood mononuclear cells for TCR repertoire profiling. Overall study outcomes, separate from this receptor: Because the study design was exploratory, TCR variables were selected using unadjusted p-values without false-discovery rate correction. Because multi-region tumor sequencing was not done, intratumor heterogeneity could not be ruled out. Longer overall survival was associated with higher T cell density in blood, whereas shorter survival was associated with higher clonality in adjacent lung. A median of roughly 60 of the top 100 tumor clones turned up in the paired uninvolved adjacent lung, and under 30 of those clones also ranked among the top 100 of that same adjacent lung. Uninvolved tumor-adjacent lung showed the highest T cell clonality, higher than tumor, which suggests more focused antigenic responses in the uninvolved tumor-adjacent lung.

The clonotype was recovered from a male donor aged 60 or older with stage III squamous cell lung carcinoma. The sample in question was peripheral blood, obtained before any cancer treatment.

The bases are TGTGCCAGCAGTTATGGAGGCCATGGCTACACCTTC. This yields the protein CASSYGGHGYTF. This chain is built from TRBV6-6 and TRBJ1-2; the D gene identity is not certain. For CDR1 and CDR2, the germline V gene (reference sequence) lists MNHNY and SVGAGI. The germline ends are 8 bases apart after V is trimmed by 3 bases and J by 6 bases. Inclusive of the bounding cysteine and phenylalanine, the CDR3 is 12 residues long. The DNA shown is the 36-base CDR3, in frame from base 1.